The 30 T cell receptor beta chains in this list originate from one sample, sequenced in a study of shared clonotypes between healthy human individuals. Using immunoSEQ multiplex PCR, the repertoire was profiled, and TCRdb retains in-frame clones only, with some absent. The table has roughly 400,000 clones, 95% to 97% seen once. Sequenced input: memory CD8+ T cells sorted from blood. Subset noted: CD45RO+ cells pooled with CCR7-negative TemRA cells. These TCRs come from a man aged 30 to 39 in good health.

The chain joins TRBV3-1 (or the pseudogene TRBV3-2) to TRBJ2-1; D ambiguous. The CDR3 covers 9 residues. Germline-derived CDR1 and CDR2 are LGHDT and YNNKEL (reference sequence). The CDR3 here is CGIINEQFF. Here the CDR3 DNA reads TGTGGAATCATCAATGAGCAGTTCTTC.

The rearrangement links TRBV7-8 to TRBJ2-7, with 10 bases matching TRBD2. Per germline, CDR1 SGHVS and CDR2 FQNEAQ. V trimming: 5 bases; J trimming: 2 bases; junction bases outside the gene matches: 3. CDR3 size: 14 residues. The CDR3 DNA follows: TGTGCCAGCAGCCGAGGACTAGCGGCCTACGAGCAGTACTTC. Translating gives CASSRGLAAYEQYF.

The chain carries TRBV7-8 and TRBJ2-2; D is perhaps TRBD1 (6 bases). The CDR3 sequence is 17 residues long. The V and J ends lost 1 base and 3 bases respectively, with 15 bases between them. Germline assignment: CDR1 SGHVS and CDR2 FQNEAQ. CDR3 amino acids: CASSLVYRAIDTGELFF. In nucleotides, the CDR3 is TGTGCCAGCAGCTTAGTCTACAGGGCGATTGACACCGGGGAGCTGTTTTTT. Based on the CDR3 plus reference TRBV7-8 and TRBJ2-2, the full variable domain is GAGVSQSPRYKVAKRGQDVALRCDPISGHVSLFWYQQALGQGPEFLTYFQNEAQLDKSGLPSDRFFAERPEGSVSTLKIQRTQQEDSAVYLCASSLVYRAIDTGELFFGEGSRLTVL.

CDR3 nucleotide sequence: TGTGCCATCGGGGACAGGGGCTCCTACGAGCAGTACTTC. This codes for CAIGDRGSYEQYF. V usage is TRBV10-3 and J usage is TRBJ2-7; 10 positions agree with TRBD1. Germline V lookup: CDR1 ENHRY, CDR2 SYGVKD. The CDR3 contains 13 residues. Trimming removed 8 bases from V and 0 bases from J; junction bases left unmatched: 1.

This clone showed up just a few times. The rearrangement joins TRBV16 to TRBJ2-7; D is perhaps TRBD1 (6 bases). Germline lookup yields CDR1 KGHSY and CDR2 FQNENV. CDR3 length: 15 amino acids. Trimming stripped 6 bases from V and 4 bases from J, with 19 bases between. The CDR3 protein is CASRFKTGLAYEQYF. The CDR3 DNA reads as TGTGCCAGCAGATTTAAGACAGGCCTGGCTTACGAGCAGTACTTC.

This clone was picked up one time. The chain is built from TRBV19 and TRBJ2-7; perhaps TRBD2 as D (6 bases). The V end was cut by 3 bases, the J end by 0 bases, with 9 bases between. The CDR3 totals 14 residues. Germline-derived CDR1 and CDR2 are LNHDA and SQIVND (reference sequence). DNA of the CDR3: TGTGCCAGTAGTATGCGGGACCGCTCCTACGAGCAGTACTTC. Its translation is CASSMRDRSYEQYF.

This clone has more than one count but fewer than ten. The chain employs TRBV4-1 and TRBJ1-1, with 8 bases lining up with TRBD1. This CDR3 has 15 residues. The V gene end was trimmed by 3 bases and the J gene end by 0 bases; junction bases not matched to a gene: 3. Germline CDR1 reads MGHRA; CDR2 reads YSYEKL. CDR3 nucleotides: TGCGCCAGCAGCCATGACAGGGGATTGAACACTGAAGCTTTCTTT. The encoded protein is CASSHDRGLNTEAFF.

This rearrangement joins TRBV5-5 to TRBJ2-3; D possibly matches TRBD1 or TRBD2 (6 bases each). The V end lost 0 bases, the J end lost 8 bases, and 16 bases lay between the germline ends. Germline CDR1 and CDR2: SGHKS and YYEKEE (reference sequence). The CDR3 has 15 amino acids. The CDR3 loop reads CASSLVGREGGTQYF. The CDR3 DNA reads TGTGCCAGCAGCTTGGTGGGGCGGGAAGGGGGTACGCAGTATTTT.

The chain couples TRBV12-5 to TRBJ2-7; D is unclear. V lost 10 bases and J lost 4, with 20 bases in between. The CDR3 contains 14 residues. Germline assignment: CDR1 LGHNT and CDR2 FRNRAP. In DNA form, the CDR3 reads TGTGCTACCTCAAGGCAGGTTATGGGATACGAGCAGTACTTC. The encoded protein is CATSRQVMGYEQYF.

The rearrangement uses TRBV5-4 and TRBJ2-5; D gene uncertain. This CDR3 contains 11 residues. Germline V gene lookup returns CDR1 SGHNT and CDR2 YYREEE (reference sequence). V was shortened by 2 bases and J by 1 base, with 0 bases between the two germline ends. The CDR3 loop is CASSFQETQYF. In DNA, the CDR3 is TGTGCCAGCAGCTTCCAAGAGACCCAGTACTTC.

The chain employs TRBV6-1 and TRBJ2-4; 9 nucleotides align to TRBD1. The length of the CDR3 is 19 residues. V dropped 6 bases and J dropped 0; count of bases not matched to a gene: 15. Germline V gives CDR1 MNHNS, CDR2 SASEGT. CDR3 sequence reads: CASSEPGTGWVLAKNIQYF. In DNA form, the CDR3 reads TGTGCCAGCAGCGAACCCGGGACAGGGTGGGTTCTAGCCAAAAACATTCAGTACTTC.

The CDR3 protein is CASSSGTRGETQYF. DNA of the CDR3: TGTGCCAGCAGCTCCGGGACCCGAGGAGAGACCCAGTACTTC. This rearrangement joins TRBV11-2 to TRBJ2-5; perhaps D is TRBD1 or TRBD2 (5 bases each). CDR1 and CDR2 (germline): SGHAT, FQNNGV. The length of the CDR3 is 14 residues. Trimming cost V 4 bases and J 4 bases, with 13 bases left between them. Variable domain in full (rest from reference TRBV11-2 and TRBJ2-5): EAGVAQSPRYKIIEKRQSVAFWCNPISGHATLYWYQQILGQGPKLLIQFQNNGVVDDSQLPKDRFSAERLKGVDSTLKIQPAKLEDSAVYLCASSSGTRGETQYFGPGTRLLVL.

The chain couples TRBV15 to TRBJ1-6, with D tentatively TRBD1 (5 bases). The CDR3 is made up of 18 amino acids. The V end was cut by 0 bases, the J end by 7 bases, with 19 bases between. Germline V gene sequence: CDR1 LNHNV, CDR2 YYDKDF (reference sequence). CDR3 sequence reads: CATSRDLDSPLRNSPLHF. CDR3 nucleotide sequence: TGTGCCACCAGCAGAGATTTAGACAGTCCCCTCAGAAATTCACCCCTCCACTTT.

This rearrangement joins TRBV4-1 to TRBJ1-5; D is unclear. This CDR3 is built from 14 residues. The V gene lost 0 bases and the J gene lost 5 bases, with 8 bases spanning the gap. Germline assignment: CDR1 MGHRA and CDR2 YSYEKL. The CDR3 nucleotides are TGCGCCAGCAGCCAAGATAGGGCCGATCAGCCCCAGCATTTT. It is translated as CASSQDRADQPQHF.

The rearrangement joins TRBV10-2 to TRBJ2-3; a possible D gene is TRBD2 (7 bases). Trimming pared 4 bases from V and 4 bases from J, leaving 15 bases between. The CDR3 has 15 residues. Germline CDR1 WSHSY, CDR2 SAAADI. The DNA of the CDR3 is TGCGCCAGCAGTGGCAGCGTGGGGGGGCCAGATACGCAGTATTTT. Its protein product is CASSGSVGGPDTQYF.

This clone showed up just once. The CDR3 DNA is TGTGCCAGCAGTTACCCCCTAGGTGTTGGGCGGGGGACCTACGAGCAGTACTTC. Translating it yields CASSYPLGVGRGTYEQYF. This chain links TRBV28 with TRBJ2-7, with 7 bases matching TRBD2. V was pared by 4 bases and J by 2 bases, with 17 bases of the junction left unmatched. In germline, CDR1 is MDHEN, CDR2 SYDVKM. The CDR3 length is 18 residues.

Note on this clone: Other DNA sequences in this specimen translate into the identical CDR3. The rearrangement uses TRBV30 and TRBJ2-7; no clear D. The CDR3 loop spans 14 amino acids. Germline assignment: CDR1 GTSNPN and CDR2 SVGIG (reference sequence). Trimming cost V 0 bases and J 0 bases, with 9 bases left between them. As DNA, the CDR3 is TGTGCCTGGAGTGTTGGCGGAAGCTCCTACGAGCAGTACTTC. It codes for CAWSVGGSSYEQYF.

The genes are TRBV10-2 and TRBJ1-5, with 9 bases aligning to TRBD1. The trim removed 6 bases at V and 2 bases at J, leaving 5 bases unmatched. Germline CDR1 WSHSY, CDR2 SAAADI. This CDR3 has 15 residues. The CDR3 protein is CASSPTGGGNQPQHF. CDR3 nucleotide sequence: TGCGCCAGCAGCCCCACAGGGGGCGGCAATCAGCCCCAGCATTTT.

The chain has TRBV27 and TRBJ2-3; D gene uncertain. The CDR3 has 14 amino acids. CDR1 and CDR2 from the germline V gene are MNHEY and SMNVEV (reference sequence). V lost 1 base to trimming and J lost 6 bases, with 11 bases between them. The CDR3 here is CASSLYQLADTQYF. DNA for the CDR3: TGTGCCAGCAGTTTATATCAACTGGCGGATACGCAGTATTTT.

The CDR3 DNA reads as TGTGCCAGTAGTATGGGTAACAGGGTAGTTCAGCCCCAGCATTTT. Translation gives CASSMGNRVVQPQHF. The gene calls are TRBV19 and TRBJ1-5; perhaps TRBD1 as D (6 bases). Germline V gene data show CDR1 as LNHDA and CDR2 as SQIVND (reference sequence). The CDR3 runs 15 residues. Trimming stripped 3 bases from V and 6 bases from J, with 15 bases between.

The rearrangement links TRBV28 to TRBJ2-7; 11 bases are a match to TRBD2. The CDR3 extends over 15 amino acids. Per germline, CDR1 MDHEN and CDR2 SYDVKM. With 6 bases clipped from V and 5 bases from J, the junction kept 9 bases outside the gene matches. The CDR3, as DNA: TGTGCCAGCAGGACCTCACTAGCGGGAGTCCACGAGCAGTACTTC. The encoded protein is CASRTSLAGVHEQYF. Using reference TRBV28 and TRBJ2-7 for the parts outside the CDR3, the full variable domain is DVKVTQSSRYLVKRTGEKVFLECVQDMDHENMFWYRQDPGLGLRLIYFSYDVKMKEKGDIPEGYSVSREKKERFSLILESASTNQTSMYLCASRTSLAGVHEQYFGPGTRLTVT.

The V and J genes are TRBV5-8 and TRBJ1-1; 8 nucleotides align to TRBD1. V lost 2 bases, J lost 1 base, and 4 bases stayed unmatched. The CDR3 sequence is 15 residues long. Germline CDR1 SGHTS, CDR2 YDEGEE. CDR3 in amino acids: CASSFRTGPNTEAFF. CDR3 nucleotide sequence: TGTGCCAGCAGCTTTCGGACAGGGCCGAACACTGAAGCTTTCTTT.

The chain is built from TRBV9 and TRBJ2-2, with 7 bases that match TRBD1. The CDR3 spans 13 residues. With V trimmed by 3 bases and J by 6 bases, 2 bases remained unmatched. CDR1 and CDR2 (germline): SGDLS, YYNGEE. The CDR3 nucleotides read TGTGCCAGCAGCGCTCAGGGGGCCGGGGAGCTGTTTTTT. This translates into CASSAQGAGELFF.

The J gene is TRBJ1-1, the V gene TRBV7-9; 8 bases align to TRBD1. The CDR3 is 15 residues long. The junction had 13 bases not matched to a gene; V was cut back by 7 bases and J by 6 bases. Germline V gene data show CDR1 as SEHNR and CDR2 as FQNEAQ (reference sequence). CDR3 nucleotide sequence: TGTGCCAGCATCCCCCCCACAGGGGGAAGGGCTGAAGCTTTCTTT. It encodes CASIPPTGGRAEAFF. The full variable domain, rest sourced from reference TRBV7-9 and TRBJ1-1, is DTGVSQNPRHKITKRGQNVTFRCDPISEHNRLYWYRQTLGQGPEFLTYFQNEAQLEKSRLLSDRFSAERPKGSFSTLEIQRTEQGDSAMYLCASIPPTGGRAEAFFGQGTRLTVV.

The rearrangement joins TRBV28 to TRBJ1-4, with a tentative D call TRBD1 (6 bases). The length of the CDR3 is 16 residues. The germline V and J ends were trimmed by 1 base and 8 bases, with 17 bases remaining between them. CDR1 and CDR2 from the germline V gene are MDHEN and SYDVKM. Written as DNA, the CDR3 is TGTGCCAGCAGTTTATTCCCCGACAGGATAAGGGAAAAACTGTTTTTT. This sequence encodes CASSLFPDRIREKLFF.

The count of this clone is one. The chain is built from TRBV27 and TRBJ2-7, with 16 positions matching TRBD2. Germline loops: CDR1 MNHEY, CDR2 SMNVEV (reference sequence). CDR3 length: 17 residues. J gave up 1 base and V 5 bases, and 5 bases lay outside the gene matches. This chain's CDR3 is CASSPGLAGGLSYEQYF. CDR3 in DNA: TGTGCCAGCAGTCCGGGACTAGCGGGAGGGCTATCCTACGAGCAGTACTTC.

The V and J genes are TRBV28 and TRBJ1-1; D unresolved. The CDR3 has 12 amino acids. Germline CDR1 reads MDHEN; CDR2 reads SYDVKM. V lost 7 bases, J lost 11 bases, and 17 bases lay in between. CDR3 sequence: CASKSVSGFAFF. Here the CDR3 DNA reads TGTGCCAGCAAGAGCGTGAGTGGTTTCGCTTTCTTT. Full variable domain (remainder filled in from reference TRBV28 and TRBJ1-1): DVKVTQSSRYLVKRTGEKVFLECVQDMDHENMFWYRQDPGLGLRLIYFSYDVKMKEKGDIPEGYSVSREKKERFSLILESASTNQTSMYLCASKSVSGFAFFGQGTRLTVV.

This chain joins TRBV4-1 and TRBJ1-3; 7 nucleotides line up with TRBD1. The trim removed 0 bases at V and 1 base at J, leaving 15 bases unmatched. This CDR3 spans 20 amino acids. Germline values: CDR1 MGHRA, CDR2 YSYEKL. CDR3 sequence reads: CASSQDRKVYGQVSGNTIYF. The CDR3 region has the DNA TGCGCCAGCAGCCAAGATCGAAAAGTATACGGACAGGTGTCTGGAAACACCATATATTTT.

The chain recombines TRBV11-1 with TRBJ2-1; D uncertain. The CDR3 runs to 15 residues. Germline assignment: CDR1 SGHAT and CDR2 FQDESV (reference sequence). Trimming took off 6 bases at V and 1 base at J, with 13 bases between the two ends. The DNA of the CDR3 is TGTGCCAGCAGTCGGACCCCGAATTCCTACAATGAGCAGTTCTTC. The encoded protein is CASSRTPNSYNEQFF.

This rearrangement joins TRBV6-1 to TRBJ1-2, with TRBD1 matching over 8 bases. After removal of 2 bases from V and 4 bases from J, the junction contained 3 bases not matched to a gene. Per the germline V gene, CDR1 is MNHNS and CDR2 is SASEGT. The CDR3 consists of 14 residues. DNA of the CDR3: TGTGCCAGCAGTGAATATACAGGGGGCTATGGCTACACCTTC. Amino acid sequence: CASSEYTGGYGYTF.